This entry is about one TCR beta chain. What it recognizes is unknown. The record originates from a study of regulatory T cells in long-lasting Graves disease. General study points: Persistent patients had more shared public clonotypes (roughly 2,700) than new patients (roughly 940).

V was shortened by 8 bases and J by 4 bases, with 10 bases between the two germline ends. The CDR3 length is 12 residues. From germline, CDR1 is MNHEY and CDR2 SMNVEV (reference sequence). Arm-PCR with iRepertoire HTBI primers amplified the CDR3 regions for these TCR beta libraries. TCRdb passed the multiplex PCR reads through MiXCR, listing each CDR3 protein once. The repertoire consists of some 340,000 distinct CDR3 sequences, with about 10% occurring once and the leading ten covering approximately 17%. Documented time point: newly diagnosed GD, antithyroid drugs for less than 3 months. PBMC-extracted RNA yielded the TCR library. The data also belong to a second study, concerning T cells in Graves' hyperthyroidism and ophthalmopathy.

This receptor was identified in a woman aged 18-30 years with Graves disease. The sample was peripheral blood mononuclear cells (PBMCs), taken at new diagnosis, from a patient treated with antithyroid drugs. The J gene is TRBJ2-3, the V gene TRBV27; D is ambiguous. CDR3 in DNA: TGTGCCAGCTCATACTCCGCAGATACGCAGTATTTT. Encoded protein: CASSYSADTQYF.